One TCR beta chain is described in this entry. These data belong to a study of blood T cell repertoires in COVID-19. Produced via immunoSEQ multiplex PCR; TCRdb's table is partial and in-frame only. The sample includes approximately 290,000 clones, 80% to 85% of them seen just once. The germline CDR1 and CDR2 sequences are SGHNT and YENEEA. The CDR3 is 15 residues long. The V end was cut by 5 bases, the J end by 2 bases, with 14 bases between. This TCR was sampled from a person aged 65 to 85 with COVID-19, enrolled during active disease. The sequenced sample consisted of peripheral blood. This chain joins TRBV11-3 and TRBJ2-3; D might be TRBD1 (7 bases). CDR3 in DNA: TGTGCCAGCAGCCCAGGGGGGCATGACACAGATACGCAGTATTTT. Encoded protein: CASSPGGHDTDTQYF. The whole variable domain, filled in from reference TRBV11-3 and TRBJ2-3, reads EAGVVQSPRYKIIEKKQPVAFWCNPISGHNTLYWYLQNLGQGPELLIRYENEEAVDDSQLPKDRFSAERLKGVDSTLKIQPAELGDSAVYLCASSPGGHDTDTQYFGPGTRLTVL.